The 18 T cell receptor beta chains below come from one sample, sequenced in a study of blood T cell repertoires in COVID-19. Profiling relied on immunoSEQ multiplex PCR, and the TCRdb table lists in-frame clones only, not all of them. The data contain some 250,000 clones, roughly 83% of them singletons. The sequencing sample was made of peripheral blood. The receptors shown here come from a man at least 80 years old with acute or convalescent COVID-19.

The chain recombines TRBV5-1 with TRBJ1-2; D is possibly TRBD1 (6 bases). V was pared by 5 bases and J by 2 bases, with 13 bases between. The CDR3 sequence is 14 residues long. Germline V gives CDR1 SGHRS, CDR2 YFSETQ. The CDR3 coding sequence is TGCGCCAGCAGACCCTCCCAGGGGAACTATGGCTACACCTTC. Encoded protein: CASRPSQGNYGYTF.

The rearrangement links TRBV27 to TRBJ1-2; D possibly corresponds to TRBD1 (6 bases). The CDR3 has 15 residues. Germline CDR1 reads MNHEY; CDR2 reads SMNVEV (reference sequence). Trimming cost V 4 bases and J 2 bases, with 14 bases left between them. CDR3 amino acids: CASSYGTTGNYGYTF. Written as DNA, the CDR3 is TGTGCCAGCAGTTACGGTACGACAGGAAACTATGGCTACACCTTC.

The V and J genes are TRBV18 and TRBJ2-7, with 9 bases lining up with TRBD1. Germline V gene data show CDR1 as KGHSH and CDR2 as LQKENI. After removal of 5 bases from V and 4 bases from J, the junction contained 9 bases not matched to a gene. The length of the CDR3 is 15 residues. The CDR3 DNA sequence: TGTGCCAGCTCAAGTACAGGGGGCGACCTATACGAGCAGTACTTC. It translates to CASSSTGGDLYEQYF.

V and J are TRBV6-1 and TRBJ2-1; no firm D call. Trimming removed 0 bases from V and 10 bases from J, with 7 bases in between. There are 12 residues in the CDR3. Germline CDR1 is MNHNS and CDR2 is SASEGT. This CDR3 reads CASSEASREQFF. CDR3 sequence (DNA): TGTGCCAGCAGTGAAGCGTCCCGGGAGCAGTTCTTC.

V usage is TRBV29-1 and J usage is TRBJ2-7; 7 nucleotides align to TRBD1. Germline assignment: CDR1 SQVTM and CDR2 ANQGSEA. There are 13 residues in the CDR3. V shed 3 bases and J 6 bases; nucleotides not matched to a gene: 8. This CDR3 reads CSVDETGFSEQYF. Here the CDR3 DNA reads TGCAGCGTTGACGAGACAGGGTTCTCCGAGCAGTACTTC.

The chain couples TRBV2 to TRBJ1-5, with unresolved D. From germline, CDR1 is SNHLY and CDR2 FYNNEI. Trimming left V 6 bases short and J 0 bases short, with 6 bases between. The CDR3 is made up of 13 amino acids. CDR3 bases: TGTGCCAGCAGGGCCAATAGCAATCAGCCCCAGCATTTT. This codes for CASRANSNQPQHF.

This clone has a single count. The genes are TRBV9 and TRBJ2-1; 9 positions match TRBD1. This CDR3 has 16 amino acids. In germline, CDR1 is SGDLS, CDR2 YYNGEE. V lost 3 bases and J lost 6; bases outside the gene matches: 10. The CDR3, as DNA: TGTGCCAGCAGCGCCCAGACAGGGGGAGTAATCAATGAGCAGTTCTTC. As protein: CASSAQTGGVINEQFF.

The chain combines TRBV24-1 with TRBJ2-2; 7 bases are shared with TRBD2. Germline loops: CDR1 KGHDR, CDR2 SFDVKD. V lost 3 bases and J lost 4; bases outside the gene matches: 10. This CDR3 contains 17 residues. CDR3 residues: CATSDPTGGVGTGELFF. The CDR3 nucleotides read TGTGCCACCAGTGATCCCACGGGGGGAGTAGGCACCGGGGAGCTGTTTTTT.

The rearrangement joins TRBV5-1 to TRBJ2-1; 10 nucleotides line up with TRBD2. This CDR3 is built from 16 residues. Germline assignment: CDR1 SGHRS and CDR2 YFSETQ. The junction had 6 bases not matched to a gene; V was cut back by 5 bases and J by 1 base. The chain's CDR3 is CASSPLAGKSYNEQFF. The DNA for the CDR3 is TGCGCCAGCAGTCCACTAGCGGGAAAGTCCTACAATGAGCAGTTCTTC.

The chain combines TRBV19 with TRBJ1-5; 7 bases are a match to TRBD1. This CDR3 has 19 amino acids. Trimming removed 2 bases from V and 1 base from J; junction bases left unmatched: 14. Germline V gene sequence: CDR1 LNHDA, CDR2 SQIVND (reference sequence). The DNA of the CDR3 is TGTGCCAGTAGTATACGCCGCGCGATAAACAGGGGAAGCAATCAGCCCCAGCATTTT. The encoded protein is CASSIRRAINRGSNQPQHF. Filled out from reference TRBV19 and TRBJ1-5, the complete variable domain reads DGGITQSPKYLFRKEGQNVTLSCEQNLNHDAMYWYRQDPGQGLRLIYYSQIVNDFQKGDIAEGYSVSREKKESFPLTVTSAQKNPTAFYLCASSIRRAINRGSNQPQHFGDGTRLSIL.

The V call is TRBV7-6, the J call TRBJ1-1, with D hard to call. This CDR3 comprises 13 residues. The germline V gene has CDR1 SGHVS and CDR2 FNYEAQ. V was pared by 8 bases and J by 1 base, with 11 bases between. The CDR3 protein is CASGFTENTEAFF. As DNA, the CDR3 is TGTGCCAGCGGATTTACAGAGAACACTGAAGCTTTCTTT.

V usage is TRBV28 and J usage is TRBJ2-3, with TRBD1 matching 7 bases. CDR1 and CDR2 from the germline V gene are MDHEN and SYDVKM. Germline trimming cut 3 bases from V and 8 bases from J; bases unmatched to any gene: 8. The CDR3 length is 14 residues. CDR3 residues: CASSLKPGGSTQYF. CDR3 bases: TGTGCCAGCAGTTTGAAGCCAGGGGGATCTACGCAGTATTTT.

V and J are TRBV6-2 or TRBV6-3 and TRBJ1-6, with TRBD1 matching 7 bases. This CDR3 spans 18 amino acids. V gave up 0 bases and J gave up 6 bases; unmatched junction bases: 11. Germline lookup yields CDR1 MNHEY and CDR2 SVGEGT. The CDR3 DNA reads TGTGCCAGCAGTTACTCACAACACAGGGGACAACGTAATTCACCCCTCCACTTT. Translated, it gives CASSYSQHRGQRNSPLHF.

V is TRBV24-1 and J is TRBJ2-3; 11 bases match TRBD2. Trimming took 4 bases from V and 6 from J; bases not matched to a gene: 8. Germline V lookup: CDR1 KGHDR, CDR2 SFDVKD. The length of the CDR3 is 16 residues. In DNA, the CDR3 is TGTGCCACCAGTGACCTGACTAGCGGGAAGCGTGATACGCAGTATTTT. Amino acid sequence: CATSDLTSGKRDTQYF.

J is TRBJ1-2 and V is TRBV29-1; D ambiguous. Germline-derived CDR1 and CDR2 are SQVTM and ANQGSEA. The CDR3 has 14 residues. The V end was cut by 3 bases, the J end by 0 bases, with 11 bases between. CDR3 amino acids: CSVDLGSANYGYTF. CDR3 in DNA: TGCAGCGTTGATCTGGGCTCGGCTAACTATGGCTACACCTTC.

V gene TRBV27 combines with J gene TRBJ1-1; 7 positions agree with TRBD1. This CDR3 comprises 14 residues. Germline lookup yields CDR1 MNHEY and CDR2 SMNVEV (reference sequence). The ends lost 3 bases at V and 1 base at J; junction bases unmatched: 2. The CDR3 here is CASSLRQGNTEAFF. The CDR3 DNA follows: TGTGCCAGCAGTTTGAGACAGGGGAACACTGAAGCTTTCTTT.

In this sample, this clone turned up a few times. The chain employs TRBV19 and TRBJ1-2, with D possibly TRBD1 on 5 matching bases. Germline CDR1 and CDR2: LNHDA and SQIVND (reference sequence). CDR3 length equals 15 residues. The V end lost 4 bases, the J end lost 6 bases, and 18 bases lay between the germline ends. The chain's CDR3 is CASSSSPGPGNGYTF. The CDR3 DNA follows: TGTGCCAGTAGTAGTTCCCCAGGGCCGGGTAATGGCTACACCTTC.

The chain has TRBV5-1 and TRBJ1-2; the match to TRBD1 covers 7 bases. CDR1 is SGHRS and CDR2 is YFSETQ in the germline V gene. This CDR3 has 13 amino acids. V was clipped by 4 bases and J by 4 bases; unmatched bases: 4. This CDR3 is CASSPDRSYGYTF. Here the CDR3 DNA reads TGCGCCAGCAGCCCGGACAGGTCCTATGGCTACACCTTC.